Each of the 10 T cell receptor beta chains below was sequenced from the same sample in a study of blood T cell repertoires in COVID-19. Assay used: immunoSEQ multiplex PCR; TCRdb lists only in-frame clones, some missing. The table includes 130,000 or so clones, roughly 90% detected once. Sequenced: peripheral blood. The receptors originated from a man between 65 and 85 years old with active COVID-19.

The J gene is TRBJ1-1, the V gene TRBV6-1, with D tentatively TRBD1 (6 bases). In germline, CDR1 is MNHNS, CDR2 SASEGT. The CDR3 runs to 15 residues. Trimming cost V 1 base and J 3 bases, with 12 bases left between them. In DNA, the CDR3 is TGTGCCAGCAGTGAAGGAAACAGGGCCTACACTGAAGCTTTCTTT. Translated: CASSEGNRAYTEAFF.

This clone has only a few counts. V usage is TRBV6-6 and J usage is TRBJ1-5; D may be TRBD1 (6 bases). V was pared by 6 bases and J by 7 bases, with 13 bases between. CDR1 is MNHNY, CDR2 SVGAGI, per germline (reference sequence). The CDR3 loop spans 13 amino acids. The CDR3, as DNA: TGTGCCAGCAGAGGACTCACAGGGCAGCCCCAGCATTTT. Translation gives CASRGLTGQPQHF.

This chain links TRBV30 with TRBJ2-7; 9 nucleotides align to TRBD1. Germline V lookup: CDR1 GTSNPN, CDR2 SVGIG (reference sequence). The CDR3 spans 15 residues. After removal of 2 bases from V and 5 bases from J, the junction contained 10 bases not matched to a gene. The CDR3: CAWSPLGQGLDEQYF. CDR3 sequence (DNA): TGTGCCTGGAGTCCCCTGGGACAGGGCCTAGACGAGCAGTACTTC.

The CDR3 protein is CASSTLENLRDEQYF. The CDR3 DNA reads as TGTGCCAGCAGTACTTTGGAGAACCTGCGAGACGAGCAGTACTTC. The chain is built from TRBV28 and TRBJ2-7; no clear D gene. This CDR3 is 15 amino acids long. Germline loops: CDR1 MDHEN, CDR2 SYDVKM. Trimming pared 5 bases from V and 5 bases from J, leaving 19 bases between. The variable domain in full, with the rest retrieved from reference TRBV28 and TRBJ2-7, is DVKVTQSSRYLVKRTGEKVFLECVQDMDHENMFWYRQDPGLGLRLIYFSYDVKMKEKGDIPEGYSVSREKKERFSLILESASTNQTSMYLCASSTLENLRDEQYFGPGTRLTVT.

In DNA, the CDR3 is TGTGCCAGCAGCCAAGAATGGGACAGGCGTGAAAAACTGTTTTTT. Amino acid sequence: CASSQEWDRREKLFF. The rearrangement joins TRBV3-1 (or the pseudogene TRBV3-2) to TRBJ1-4; 8 bases agree with TRBD1. From germline, CDR1 is LGHDT and CDR2 YNNKEL (reference sequence). V lost 0 bases, J lost 7 bases, and 4 bases stayed unmatched. The CDR3 has 15 residues.

The CDR3 is CASSDNLASGVYEQYF. The CDR3 region has the DNA TGTGCCAGCAGTGATAATCTGGCTAGCGGGGTCTACGAGCAGTACTTC. V usage is TRBV2 and J usage is TRBJ2-7; 9 bases map to TRBD2. The CDR3 extends over 16 amino acids. V lost 3 bases, J lost 3 bases, and 9 bases stayed unmatched. Per germline, CDR1 SNHLY and CDR2 FYNNEI.

In this sample, this clone turned up a few times. The chain is built from TRBV14 and TRBJ2-7; 8 bases map to TRBD2. This CDR3 is built from 16 residues. J gave up 1 base and V 1 base, and 6 bases lay outside the gene matches. Germline loops: CDR1 SGHDN, CDR2 FVKESK. This CDR3 reads CASSQGPSGLSYEQYF. In DNA form, the CDR3 reads TGTGCCAGCAGCCAAGGACCTAGCGGGTTATCCTACGAGCAGTACTTC.

The CDR3 nucleotides read TGTGCCAGCAGGTCCGGAGGACCGAGCAATCAGCCCCAGCATTTT. The encoded protein is CASRSGGPSNQPQHF. The chain uses TRBV28 and TRBJ1-5, with D hard to call. This CDR3 contains 15 residues. Germline-derived CDR1 and CDR2 are MDHEN and SYDVKM. V lost 6 bases and J lost 1, with 13 bases in between.

This chain uses TRBV2 with TRBJ2-1, with 10 nucleotides matching TRBD2. The CDR3 is 13 residues long. V shed 11 bases and J 3 bases; nucleotides not matched to a gene: 4. Germline loops: CDR1 SNHLY, CDR2 FYNNEI. The CDR3 sequence: CAGGTSVYNEQFF. The CDR3 region has the DNA TGTGCCGGCGGGACTAGCGTCTACAATGAGCAGTTCTTC.

V is TRBV2 and J is TRBJ2-3; 12 bases are a match to TRBD2. Trimming cost V 6 bases and J 2 bases; bases outside gene matches: 3. This CDR3 region has 15 residues. Germline V CDR1 and CDR2: SNHLY, FYNNEI. The CDR3: CASRLAGGNTDTQYF. The CDR3 DNA follows: TGTGCCAGCAGACTAGCGGGAGGAAACACAGATACGCAGTATTTT.